Below are 9 T cell receptor beta chains sequenced from a single sample in a study of blood T cell repertoires in COVID-19. The method was immunoSEQ multiplex PCR; TCRdb's version includes in-frame clones alone and lacks a portion of them. This sample has around 170,000 clones, with around 86% found just once. Sequenced material: peripheral blood. All receptors come from a man aged 55 to 69 with COVID-19, enrolled during active disease.

The chain combines TRBV19 with TRBJ2-5; 9 bases map to TRBD1. The V segment lost 7 bases and the J segment 5 bases; nucleotides outside the gene matches: 8. This CDR3 is built from 14 residues. Germline V lookup: CDR1 LNHDA, CDR2 SQIVND (reference sequence). The CDR3 protein is CASNGGQGRETQYF. The DNA of the CDR3 is TGTGCCAGTAACGGGGGACAGGGAAGGGAGACCCAGTACTTC.

This chain connects TRBV5-5 to TRBJ1-3; 8 bases fit TRBD1. Germline CDR1 reads SGHKS; CDR2 reads YYEKEE (reference sequence). Trimming removed 5 bases from V and 3 bases from J; junction bases left unmatched: 7. The CDR3 is made up of 15 amino acids. Here the CDR3 DNA reads TGTGCCAGCAGTCCGACACAGGGGGTTGGAAACACCATATATTTT. This translates into CASSPTQGVGNTIYF.

This sequence joins TRBV5-1 and TRBJ1-1; TRBD1 aligns across 7 bases. J gave up 3 bases and V 7 bases, and 9 bases lay outside the gene matches. Germline V lookup: CDR1 SGHRS, CDR2 YFSETQ. This CDR3 has 14 amino acids. DNA for the CDR3: TGCGCCAGCGATCCGACAGGGTTGCACACTGAAGCTTTCTTT. It codes for CASDPTGLHTEAFF.

The chain combines TRBV18 with TRBJ1-1; 7 bases are shared with TRBD1. The ends lost 1 base at V and 1 base at J; junction bases unmatched: 0. Looked up from germline, CDR1 is KGHSH and CDR2 is LQKENI. This CDR3 is 14 amino acids long. CDR3 DNA sequence: TGTGCCAGCTCACCACGACAGGGGAACACTGAAGCTTTCTTT. It specifies CASSPRQGNTEAFF.

The chain couples TRBV9 to TRBJ2-3; 9 bases agree with TRBD2. The V segment lost 6 bases and the J segment 6 bases; nucleotides outside the gene matches: 8. The CDR3 covers 14 residues. Germline V CDR1 and CDR2: SGDLS, YYNGEE. CDR3 amino acids: CASNQAGGMDTQYF. The DNA of the CDR3 is TGTGCCAGCAACCAAGCGGGGGGAATGGATACGCAGTATTTT.

This sequence joins TRBV5-5 and TRBJ1-2, with D possibly being TRBD1 (6 bases). Trimming pared 0 bases from V and 5 bases from J, leaving 11 bases between. From germline, CDR1 is SGHKS and CDR2 YYEKEE (reference sequence). This CDR3 contains 14 residues. CDR3 in DNA: TGTGCCAGCAGCTTGGAGGGACAAGTATATGGCTACACCTTC. It encodes CASSLEGQVYGYTF.

The chain combines TRBV2 with TRBJ2-3, with TRBD2 matching 8 bases. Germline CDR1 SNHLY, CDR2 FYNNEI. J gave up 7 bases and V 8 bases, and 23 bases lay outside the gene matches. This CDR3 contains 18 residues. The CDR3 nucleotides are TGTGCCAGCGCAGTGAAAGCGGGGGCCGGGACCAGGTCTAATACGCAGTATTTT. Translated, it gives CASAVKAGAGTRSNTQYF.

J is TRBJ2-1 and V is TRBV9; 15 bases are a match to TRBD2. The trim removed 4 bases at V and 0 bases at J, leaving 8 bases unmatched. The CDR3 totals 19 residues. Germline CDR1 reads SGDLS; CDR2 reads YYNGEE. CDR3 sequence: CASSPTRTSGRASYNEQFF. The CDR3 DNA follows: TGTGCCAGCAGCCCCACAAGGACTAGCGGGAGGGCCTCCTACAATGAGCAGTTCTTC.

The chain uses TRBV4-1 and TRBJ2-7, with TRBD1 matching 7 bases. CDR1 and CDR2 from the germline V gene are MGHRA and YSYEKL. CDR3 length: 16 residues. Trimming at V came to 1 base and at J to 1 base, leaving 7 bases not matched to a gene. Written as DNA, the CDR3 is TGCGCCAGCAGCCAAGGACAGGGATTCGTGTCCTACGAGCAGTACTTC. It encodes CASSQGQGFVSYEQYF.